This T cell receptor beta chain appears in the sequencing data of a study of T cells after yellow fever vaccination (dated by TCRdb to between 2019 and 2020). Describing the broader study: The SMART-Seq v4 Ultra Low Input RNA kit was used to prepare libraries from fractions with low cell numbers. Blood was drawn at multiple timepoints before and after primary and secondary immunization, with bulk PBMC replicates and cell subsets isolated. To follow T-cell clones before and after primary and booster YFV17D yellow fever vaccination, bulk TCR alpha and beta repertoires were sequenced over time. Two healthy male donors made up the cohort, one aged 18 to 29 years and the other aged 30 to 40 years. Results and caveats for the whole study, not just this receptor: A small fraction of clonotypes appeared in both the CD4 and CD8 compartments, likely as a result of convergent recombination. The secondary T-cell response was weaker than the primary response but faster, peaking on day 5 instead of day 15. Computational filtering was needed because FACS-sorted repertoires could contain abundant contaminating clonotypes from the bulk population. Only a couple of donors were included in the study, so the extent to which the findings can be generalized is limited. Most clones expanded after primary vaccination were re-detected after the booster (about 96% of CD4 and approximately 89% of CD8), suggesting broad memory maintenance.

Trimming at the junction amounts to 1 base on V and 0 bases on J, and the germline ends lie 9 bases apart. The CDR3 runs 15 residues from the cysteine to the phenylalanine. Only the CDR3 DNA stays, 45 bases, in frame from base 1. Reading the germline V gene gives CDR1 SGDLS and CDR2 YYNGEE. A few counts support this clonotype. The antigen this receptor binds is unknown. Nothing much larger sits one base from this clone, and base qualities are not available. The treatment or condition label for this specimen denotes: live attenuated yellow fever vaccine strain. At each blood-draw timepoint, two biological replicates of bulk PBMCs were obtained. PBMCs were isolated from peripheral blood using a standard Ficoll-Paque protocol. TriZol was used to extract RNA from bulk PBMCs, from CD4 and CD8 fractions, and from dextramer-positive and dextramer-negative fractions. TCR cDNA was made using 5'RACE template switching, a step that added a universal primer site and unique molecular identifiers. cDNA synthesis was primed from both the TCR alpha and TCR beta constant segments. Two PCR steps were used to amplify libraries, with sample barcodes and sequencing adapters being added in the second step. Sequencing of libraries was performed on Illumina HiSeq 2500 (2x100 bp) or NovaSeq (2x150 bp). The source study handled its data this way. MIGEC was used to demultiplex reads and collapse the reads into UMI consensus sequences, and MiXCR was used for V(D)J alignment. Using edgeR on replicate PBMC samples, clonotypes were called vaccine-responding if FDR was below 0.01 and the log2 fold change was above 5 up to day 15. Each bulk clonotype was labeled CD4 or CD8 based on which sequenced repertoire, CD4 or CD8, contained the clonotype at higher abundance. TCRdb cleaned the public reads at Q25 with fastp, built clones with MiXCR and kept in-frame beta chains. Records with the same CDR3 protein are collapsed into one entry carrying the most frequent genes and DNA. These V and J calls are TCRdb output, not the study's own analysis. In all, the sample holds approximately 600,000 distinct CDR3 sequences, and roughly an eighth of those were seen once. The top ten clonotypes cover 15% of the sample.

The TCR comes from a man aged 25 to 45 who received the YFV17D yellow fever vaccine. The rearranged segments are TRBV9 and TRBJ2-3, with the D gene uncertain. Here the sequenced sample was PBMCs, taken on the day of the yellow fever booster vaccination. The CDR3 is CASSVSRFSTDTQYF. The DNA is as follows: TGTGCCAGCAGCGTATCTAGGTTTAGCACAGATACGCAGTATTTT.